This T cell receptor beta chain is drawn from a study of Ad26.COV2.S vaccination and SARS-CoV-2 variants. A single count supports this clone. Treatment denoted: 15 to 20 received Ad26.COV2.S at low or high dose, single or two shots; about 5 received placebo; per-sample allocation not given. Specimen acquisition occurred on day 63 following the initial vaccine or placebo injection. The V end lost 1 base, the J end lost 2 bases, and 15 bases lay between the germline ends. Germline lookup yields CDR1 LGHNA and CDR2 YSLEER. The CDR3 runs to 16 residues. TCRdb's table, derived via immunoSEQ multiplex PCR, lists solely in-frame clones and lacks some. Of a few hundred thousand clones listed, roughly 90% are singletons.

The sequenced sample was peripheral blood, obtained in a trial of Ad26.COV2.S vaccine versus placebo. The chain is built from TRBV4-3 and TRBJ2-7; the D gene is possibly TRBD2 (7 bases). This receptor was identified in a person aged 18-60 years who received the Ad26.COV2.S COVID-19 vaccine or a placebo. The CDR3 here is CASSQAFSGTPYEQYF. DNA for the CDR3: TGCGCCAGCAGCCAAGCTTTCAGCGGGACACCCTACGAGCAGTACTTC.